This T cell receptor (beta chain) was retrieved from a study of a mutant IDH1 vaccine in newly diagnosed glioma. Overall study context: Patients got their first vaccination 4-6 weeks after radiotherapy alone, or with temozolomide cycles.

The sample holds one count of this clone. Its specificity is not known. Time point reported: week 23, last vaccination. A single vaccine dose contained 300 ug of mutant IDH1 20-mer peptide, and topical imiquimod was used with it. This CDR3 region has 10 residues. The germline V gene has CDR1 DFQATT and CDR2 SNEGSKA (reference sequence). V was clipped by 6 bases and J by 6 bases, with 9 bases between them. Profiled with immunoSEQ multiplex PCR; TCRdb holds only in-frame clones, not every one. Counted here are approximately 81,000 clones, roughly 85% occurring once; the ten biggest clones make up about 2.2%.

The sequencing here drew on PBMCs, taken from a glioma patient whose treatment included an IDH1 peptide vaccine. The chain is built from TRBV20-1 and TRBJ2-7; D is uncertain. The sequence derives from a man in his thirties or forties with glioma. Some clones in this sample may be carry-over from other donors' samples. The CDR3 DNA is TGCAGTGCCATGGTTGCCGAGCAGTACTTC. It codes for CSAMVAEQYF.